Here is one TCR beta chain with its context. The antigen remains unidentified. A 5'RACE template-switching step, the method used to make TCR cDNA, added a universal primer site and UMIs. TCRdb reprocessed the 5' RACE reads via MiXCR and lists one record per CDR3 protein. The profile shows fewer than 400,000 distinct CDR3 sequences, about 6% of them singletons. Germline values: CDR1 SGHVS, CDR2 FNYEAQ. The CDR3 loop spans 16 amino acids. Trimming removed 2 bases at V and 1 base at J, with 14 bases between. This specimen comes from a study of T cells after yellow fever vaccination. Study-level results: Post-booster repertoires contained most primary-vaccination clones again (approximately 95% CD4, roughly 90% CD8).

The sequencing here drew on PBMCs, taken 5 days after the yellow fever booster vaccination. The genes are TRBV7-6 and TRBJ2-5; D may match TRBD1 or TRBD2 (5 bases each). This clonotype originated in a man aged 25 to 45 who received the YFV17D yellow fever vaccine. The CDR3 DNA reads TGTGCCAGCAGCTTAAATTTGGGACGGCTCCAAGAGACCCAGTACTTC. This sequence encodes CASSLNLGRLQETQYF. Full variable domain (rest looked up from reference TRBV7-6 and TRBJ2-5): GAGVSQSPRYKVTKRGQDVALRCDPISGHVSLYWYRQALGQGPEFLTYFNYEAQQDKSGLPNDRFSAERPEGSISTLTIQRTEQRDSAMYRCASSLNLGRLQETQYFGPGTRLLVL.